These T cell receptor beta chains were read from a single sample in a study of blood T cell repertoires in COVID-19. Data came from immunoSEQ multiplex PCR; TCRdb stores just in-frame clones and leaves some out. The table has roughly 290,000 clones, 90% seen once. Material for sequencing was PBMCs or T cells enriched from blood (not recorded which). The receptors derive from a woman aged 18-29 years with acute COVID-19. The CDR3 runs from the conserved cysteine through the conserved F or W. D genes are given only for firm matches. Rows give clone size only sometimes, using once, few, many, or a class for an expanded clone.

TRBD2	TRBV6-5	.	TRBJ2-1	CASSPRLAYEQFF	TGTGCCAGCAGTCCCAGACTAGCTTATGAGCAGTTCTTC
.	TRBV28	few	TRBJ2-3	CASSLSGGTDTQYF	TGTGCCAGCAGTTTGTCAGGGGGCACAGATACGCAGTATTTT
TRBD2	TRBV10-1	.	TRBJ2-1	CASSDPSGRLNEQFF	TGCGCCAGCAGTGATCCTAGCGGGAGGTTGAATGAGCAGTTCTTC
TRBD1	TRBV6-5	.	TRBJ2-7	CASSYEGQGAIEQYF	TGTGCCAGCAGTTACGAGGGACAGGGGGCAATCGAGCAGTACTTC
.	TRBV2	.	TRBJ2-1	CASSESGDTTYNEQFF	TGTGCCAGCAGTGAATCAGGGGACACGACTTACAATGAGCAGTTCTTC
TRBD2	TRBV7-3	few	TRBJ2-2	CASSSGWLAGSNTGELFF	TGTGCCAGCAGCTCGGGATGGCTAGCGGGATCGAACACCGGGGAGCTGTTTTTT
TRBD1	TRBV3-1/TRBV3-2	once	TRBJ2-7	CASSQMTGASSYEQYF	TGTGCCAGCAGCCAAATGACAGGGGCCAGCTCCTACGAGCAGTACTTC
TRBD2	TRBV10-3	once	TRBJ2-1	CAISDPGLAGPNEQFF	TGTGCCATCAGTGACCCGGGACTAGCGGGACCAAATGAGCAGTTCTTC
TRBD2	TRBV11-1	.	TRBJ2-1	CASSSTSLVDNEQFF	TGTGCCAGCAGCTCGACTAGCTTAGTCGACAATGAGCAGTTCTTC
.	TRBV7-2	.	TRBJ1-3	CASSLARGAVGNTIYF	TGTGCCAGCAGCTTAGCGCGGGGGGCGGTAGGAAACACCATATATTTT
TRBD2	TRBV4-2	once	TRBJ2-1	CASSHSGSGLNEQFF	TGTGCCAGCAGCCACAGCGGGAGTGGTCTCAATGAGCAGTTCTTC
TRBD1	TRBV15	.	TRBJ2-5	CATSGQGKTQYF	TGTGCCACCAGTGGACAGGGAAAGACCCAGTACTTC
.	TRBV3-1/TRBV3-2	.	TRBJ1-4	CASSPRTALLEKLFF	TGTGCCAGCAGCCCGAGGACTGCGTTATTGGAAAAACTGTTTTTT
TRBD2	TRBV7-8	few	TRBJ2-1	CASSFLAGGQYNEQFF	TGTGCCAGCAGCTTTTTAGCGGGAGGCCAATACAATGAGCAGTTCTTC
.	TRBV7-9	.	TRBJ2-5	CASSLGGLRGPNKETQYF	TGTGCCAGCAGCTTAGGAGGTCTGCGGGGGCCGAATAAAGAGACCCAGTACTTC
TRBD1	TRBV5-1	.	TRBJ2-7	CASSLQGYEQYF	TGCGCCAGCAGCTTACAGGGGTACGAGCAGTACTTC
TRBD1	TRBV10-1	.	TRBJ2-1	CASSVSGTGGKQFF	TGCGCCAGCAGTGTTTCCGGGACAGGGGGTAAGCAGTTCTTC
.	TRBV3-1/TRBV3-2	.	TRBJ2-1	CASSQEFINEQFF	TGTGCCAGCAGCCAAGAGTTCATCAATGAGCAGTTCTTC
.	TRBV7-8	.	TRBJ1-2	CASSQGPDRTPSYGYTF	TGTGCCAGCAGCCAAGGCCCCGACAGGACGCCTTCCTATGGCTACACCTTC
.	TRBV6-5	few	TRBJ2-7	CASSYSRYYEQYF	TGTGCCAGCAGTTACTCGAGGTACTACGAGCAGTACTTC
.	TRBV7-9	.	TRBJ2-7	CASSLQGGYEQYF	TGTGCCAGCAGCTTACAGGGGGGATACGAGCAGTACTTC
TRBD1	TRBV6-5	.	TRBJ1-5	CASSPMTGRNQPQHF	TGTGCCAGCAGTCCAATGACAGGGCGCAATCAGCCCCAGCATTTT
TRBD1	TRBV4-1	.	TRBJ1-1	CASSPIPGTDTEAFF	TGCGCCAGCAGCCCCATACCCGGGACAGACACTGAAGCTTTCTTT
TRBD1	TRBV5-1	.	TRBJ1-4	CASSLTGQEKLFF	TGCGCCAGCAGCTTGACGGGACAGGAGAAACTGTTTTTT
TRBD1	TRBV6-5	.	TRBJ1-2	CASSPGQGAAYGYTF	TGTGCCAGCAGTCCGGGACAGGGGGCTGCCTATGGCTACACCTTC
.	TRBV6-6	.	TRBJ1-4	CASSTSTTNEKLFF	TGTGCCAGCAGTACATCGACAACTAATGAAAAACTGTTTTTT
.	TRBV28	.	TRBJ2-7	CASSLTGFRQYF	TGTGCCAGCAGTCTTACAGGGTTTCGGCAGTACTTC
.	TRBV29-1	.	TRBJ2-3	CSVASLGGRTTDTQYF	TGCAGCGTTGCATCCCTGGGGGGGCGAACCACAGATACGCAGTATTTT
.	TRBV9	.	TRBJ1-1	CASSVVSGVEAFF	TGTGCCAGCAGCGTAGTGTCAGGTGTGGAAGCTTTCTTT
TRBD2	TRBV9	.	TRBJ2-7	CASRDASGSYEQYF	TGTGCCAGCAGGGACGCTAGCGGGAGCTACGAGCAGTACTTC
TRBD2	TRBV28	.	TRBJ2-1	CASGLAGVYNEQFF	TGTGCCAGCGGTCTAGCGGGAGTGTACAATGAGCAGTTCTTC
.	TRBV15	.	TRBJ1-2	CATSRDTGHGYTF	TGTGCCACCAGCAGAGACACAGGGCACGGCTACACCTTC
TRBD1	TRBV18	.	TRBJ1-1	CASSPGQGANTEAFF	TGTGCCAGCTCACCAGGACAGGGTGCGAACACTGAAGCTTTCTTT
.	TRBV3-1/TRBV3-2	.	TRBJ2-6	CASSHPTTDASGANVLTF	TGTGCCAGCAGCCACCCTACGACAGATGCCTCTGGGGCCAACGTCCTGACTTTC
.	TRBV30	.	TRBJ1-2	CAWSVRGGMHYGYTF	TGTGCCTGGAGTGTACGGGGAGGAATGCACTATGGCTACACCTTC
TRBD2	TRBV18	.	TRBJ2-3	CASSRREPSTDTQYF	TGTGCCAGCTCACGGCGGGAGCCTAGCACAGATACGCAGTATTTT
TRBD1	TRBV28	.	TRBJ1-5	CASSTPGTGVGQPQHF	TGTGCCAGCAGTACACCCGGGACAGGGGTAGGTCAGCCCCAGCATTTT
TRBD2	TRBV6-1	.	TRBJ2-5	CASSEGLAGGGETQYF	TGTGCCAGCAGTGAAGGATTAGCGGGAGGGGGAGAGACCCAGTACTTC
TRBD1	TRBV30	.	TRBJ1-5	CAWGAGQRNQPQHF	TGTGCCTGGGGGGCGGGACAGCGAAATCAGCCCCAGCATTTT
TRBD2	TRBV19	.	TRBJ2-6	CASSPSGRAGANVLTF	TGTGCCAGTAGTCCCTCGGGGAGGGCTGGGGCCAACGTCCTGACTTTC
TRBD1	TRBV6-1	.	TRBJ2-2	CASSAPDRGNTGELFF	TGTGCCAGCAGTGCCCCGGACAGGGGCAACACCGGGGAGCTGTTTTTT
.	TRBV3-1/TRBV3-2	.	TRBJ1-2	CASSLREANYGYTF	TGTGCCAGCAGTCTCCGGGAGGCTAACTATGGCTACACCTTC
.	TRBV9	.	TRBJ2-2	CASNAGTPGTLNTGELFF	TGTGCCAGCAACGCCGGGACACCCGGAACCCTGAACACCGGGGAGCTGTTTTTT
.	TRBV4-3	.	TRBJ2-1	CASSQGAGSPYNEQFF	TGCGCCAGCAGCCAAGGCGCGGGATCCCCCTACAATGAGCAGTTCTTC
TRBD1	TRBV18	.	TRBJ1-2	CASSPDQGAGGYTF	TGTGCCAGCTCACCGGACCAGGGGGCTGGTGGCTACACCTTC
TRBD2	TRBV28	once	TRBJ2-3	CASSERLAGRDTQYF	TGTGCCAGCAGTGAACGACTAGCGGGCAGAGATACGCAGTATTTT
.	TRBV5-5	.	TRBJ1-2	CASSLAAGIYGYTF	TGTGCCAGCAGCTTGGCGGCGGGTATTTATGGCTACACCTTC
.	TRBV28	.	TRBJ2-7	CASSGILGSSYEQYF	TGTGCCAGCAGTGGTATCTTGGGGAGCTCCTACGAGCAGTACTTC
TRBD1	TRBV11-2	.	TRBJ2-7	CASSLVTTGGHVQQYF	TGTGCCAGCAGCTTAGTAACTACAGGGGGCCATGTTCAGCAGTACTTC
TRBD1	TRBV30	once	TRBJ1-5	CAWNRGINQPQHF	TGTGCCTGGAACAGGGGGATCAATCAGCCCCAGCATTTT